These 21 T cell receptor beta chains originate from one sample sequenced in a study of T-cell memory formation after mild COVID-19. One entry per CDR3 protein results from TCRdb running MiXCR on the 5' RACE reads. The sample comprises hundreds of thousands of distinct CDR3 sequences, around 20% of which are singletons, and around 13% rests with the top ten. Sequencing was done on a sample of PBMCs or a T cell subset sorted from them (not recorded which). The receptors were sampled from an adult woman who had mild COVID-19 (a few samples of this study predate the infection). Cell type and time point are not known.

As regards this clonotype: A read error may account for a junction end that differs from germline. The J gene is TRBJ1-1, the V gene TRBV12-3 or TRBV12-4; D uncertain. This CDR3 comprises 12 residues. CDR3 DNA sequence: TGTGCCAGCAGCTTAGGTCTGCTGGAAGCTTTCTTT. It encodes CASSLGLLEAFF.

The rearrangement links TRBV7-8 to TRBJ2-7; TRBD1 aligns across 9 bases. This CDR3 has 12 amino acids. Losses at the gene ends were 4 bases for V and 5 bases for J; bases not matched to a gene: 0. The germline V gene encodes CDR1 SGHVS and CDR2 FQNEAQ. DNA for the CDR3: TGTGCCAGCAGCTGGGACAGGGACGAGCAGTACTTC. This translates into CASSWDRDEQYF.

The V and J genes are TRBV10-3 and TRBJ1-2, with D unresolved. Deletions cut 8 bases from V and 9 bases from J, with 4 bases between. Germline assignment: CDR1 ENHRY and CDR2 SYGVKD. The CDR3 consists of 8 residues. As DNA, the CDR3 is TGTGCCATCGTGTGCTACACCTTC. It specifies CAIVCYTF.

This clonotype has only a few counts. The chain recombines TRBV7-3 with TRBJ2-7, with 8 positions matching TRBD2. The CDR3 spans 15 residues. CDR1 SGHTA and CDR2 FQGTGA come from the germline V gene. V lost 5 bases, J lost 5 bases, and 11 bases stayed unmatched. The CDR3 spells CASSPGLASINEQYF. The CDR3 coding sequence is TGTGCCAGCAGCCCCGGACTAGCCAGTATCAACGAGCAGTACTTC.

This clonotype was found many times. The chain recombines TRBV12-3 or TRBV12-4 with TRBJ1-5; D not certain. V was pared by 3 bases and J by 4 bases, with 7 bases between. The CDR3 runs to 13 residues. CDR3 nucleotide sequence: TGTGCCAGCAGTTTCAGAGGGAATCAGCCCCAGCATTTT. The encoded protein is CASSFRGNQPQHF.

This clonotype showed up just a few times. The V and J genes are TRBV27 and TRBJ1-1; 9 bases are a match to TRBD1. The CDR3 has 17 amino acids. Germline values: CDR1 MNHEY, CDR2 SMNVEV (reference sequence). V was pared by 0 bases and J by 0 bases, with 5 bases of the junction left unmatched. The CDR3 DNA reads as TGTGCCAGCAGTTTATCCACCCGGACAGGGGTGAACACTGAAGCTTTCTTT. It translates to CASSLSTRTGVNTEAFF.

The chain employs TRBV25-1 and TRBJ2-2; D gene unclear. Deletions cut 1 base from V and 7 bases from J, with 4 bases between. The V gene's germline CDR1 is MGHDK and CDR2 SYGVNS. CDR3 length: 12 residues. The CDR3 is CASSESVGELFF. The CDR3 coding sequence is TGTGCCAGCAGTGAATCTGTCGGGGAGCTGTTTTTT.

The sample holds a few counts of this clonotype. The chain links TRBV5-1 to TRBJ2-7; TRBD1 matches 9 bases. V lost 2 bases and J lost 6; bases outside the gene matches: 6. CDR3 length: 14 amino acids. Germline lookup yields CDR1 SGHRS and CDR2 YFSETQ. The CDR3 region is CASSFPGQGSEQYF. CDR3 sequence (DNA): TGCGCCAGCAGCTTTCCGGGACAGGGATCCGAGCAGTACTTC. Complete variable domain (other parts from reference TRBV5-1 and TRBJ2-7): KAGVTQTPRYLIKTRGQQVTLSCSPISGHRSVSWYQQTPGQGLQFLFEYFSETQRNKGNFPGRFSGRQFSNSRSEMNVSTLELGDSALYLCASSFPGQGSEQYFGPGTRLTVT.

This clonotype was recorded a few times. V is TRBV7-8 and J is TRBJ2-5; D could derive from TRBD1 or TRBD2 (6 bases each). Germline CDR1 is SGHVS and CDR2 is FQNEAQ. Between the trimmed V and J ends, which lost 3 bases and 2 bases, there was a span of 13 bases. The CDR3 spans 15 residues. Here the CDR3 reads CASSLGAGKQETQYF. DNA for the CDR3: TGTGCCAGCAGCTTGGGGGCGGGAAAACAAGAGACCCAGTACTTC.

This clonotype was counted ten times or more. The gene calls are TRBV7-2 and TRBJ2-1; 7 positions agree with TRBD2. Trimming removed 3 bases from V and 4 bases from J; junction bases left unmatched: 3. Germline CDR1 and CDR2: SGHTA and FQGNSA. The CDR3 spans 14 residues. The DNA of the CDR3 is TGTGCCAGCAGCTTTCTGGGGGGGTACAATGAGCAGTTCTTC. As protein: CASSFLGGYNEQFF.

The chain uses TRBV4-1 and TRBJ2-7; D ambiguous. V shed 5 bases and J shed 2 bases, with 7 bases lying between them. CDR3 length: 12 amino acids. Looked up from germline, CDR1 is MGHRA and CDR2 is YSYEKL. CDR3 sequence: CASSNRPYEQYF. The CDR3 bases are TGCGCCAGCAGCAATAGACCCTACGAGCAGTACTTC.

This chain joins TRBV4-2 and TRBJ2-3; 7 nucleotides agree with TRBD2. CDR3 length: 18 residues. Germline V gene sequence: CDR1 LGHNA, CDR2 YNFKEQ. Unmatched junction bases numbered 9, after V lost 0 bases and J lost 0 bases. In DNA form, the CDR3 reads TGTGCCAGCAGCCAAGAACCCTCCGGGGAGGGTAGCACAGATACGCAGTATTTT. Encoded protein: CASSQEPSGEGSTDTQYF.

This clonotype appeared a few times. The V and J genes are TRBV6-5 and TRBJ1-2, with D possibly being TRBD1 (5 bases). With 2 bases removed from V and 8 bases from J, the gap between germline ends came to 12 bases. Germline loops: CDR1 MNHEY, CDR2 SVGAGI. CDR3 length: 13 residues. The CDR3 DNA sequence: TGTGCCAGCAGTTACACGAGGGGTGGCGGCTACACCTTC. Amino acids: CASSYTRGGGYTF.

This chain uses TRBV6-2 or TRBV6-3 with TRBJ2-7; 12 nucleotides match TRBD2. Germline CDR1 is MNHEY and CDR2 is SVGEGT. Germline trimming cut 4 bases from V and 2 bases from J; bases unmatched to any gene: 9. The CDR3 totals 17 residues. Here the CDR3 reads CASSFPRLAGVPYEQYF. The CDR3 nucleotides are TGTGCCAGCAGTTTCCCGAGACTAGCGGGGGTCCCCTACGAGCAGTACTTC.

This clonotype has only a few counts. This sequence joins TRBV3-1 and TRBJ1-2, with D possibly being TRBD1 (5 bases). Germline CDR1 is LGHDT and CDR2 is YNNKEL (reference sequence). This CDR3 comprises 15 residues. V lost 0 bases to trimming and J lost 4 bases, with 12 bases between them. The CDR3 reads CASSQEEQDTYGYTF. Written as DNA, the CDR3 is TGTGCCAGCAGCCAAGAAGAACAGGACACCTATGGCTACACCTTC.

This chain joins TRBV20-1 and TRBJ2-7; D is possibly TRBD1 (7 bases). CDR1 is DFQATT and CDR2 is SNEGSKA in the germline V gene (reference sequence). Trimming removed 6 bases at V and 3 bases at J, with 15 bases between. The CDR3 contains 13 residues. CDR3: CSARQGGIYEQYF. CDR3 nucleotides: TGCAGTGCCAGACAGGGAGGAATCTACGAGCAGTACTTC.

This clonotype was seen more than once but under ten times. This rearrangement joins TRBV5-1 to TRBJ1-6; D perhaps matches TRBD1 (6 bases). The CDR3 covers 16 residues. V was shortened by 6 bases and J by 7 bases, with 20 bases between the two germline ends. Germline CDR1 and CDR2: SGHRS and YFSETQ. This CDR3 is CASTPGWGRVNSPLHF. In nucleotides, the CDR3 is TGCGCCAGCACCCCGGGCTGGGGGCGCGTGAATTCACCCCTCCACTTT.

This clonotype was seen a handful of times. The chain couples TRBV27 to TRBJ2-1; D gene uncertain. CDR3 length equals 13 residues. Germline V gives CDR1 MNHEY, CDR2 SMNVEV (reference sequence). Deletions cut 5 bases from V and 8 bases from J, with 13 bases between. CDR3 nucleotides: TGTGCCAGCAGTCCGACTCTAGGAGATGAGCAGTTCTTC. Encoded protein: CASSPTLGDEQFF.

The chain has TRBV5-5 and TRBJ2-7; D gene uncertain. CDR1 is SGHKS, CDR2 YYEKEE, per germline (reference sequence). The CDR3 consists of 13 residues. With 0 bases removed from V and 3 bases from J, the gap between germline ends came to 7 bases. CDR3 protein: CASSLDFLYEQYF. The CDR3 DNA reads TGTGCCAGCAGCTTGGACTTCCTCTACGAGCAGTACTTC.

The chain couples TRBV7-2 to TRBJ2-4, with a possible D match to TRBD1 (5 bases). CDR3 length: 13 amino acids. V shed 5 bases and J shed 14 bases, with 19 bases lying between them. CDR1 and CDR2 from the germline V gene are SGHTA and FQGNSA. CDR3 protein: CASSQTPVAGKYF. In DNA form, the CDR3 reads TGTGCCAGCAGCCAGACCCCCGTGGCAGGGAAGTACTTC.

This clonotype has a handful of counts. J is TRBJ2-7 and V is TRBV13, with TRBD2 as a possible D gene (5 bases). Germline lookup yields CDR1 PRHDT and CDR2 FYEKMQ (reference sequence). With 5 bases removed from V and 3 bases from J, the gap between germline ends came to 17 bases. This CDR3 is 15 amino acids long. CDR3 nucleotides: TGTGCCAGCAGCCCCGTCCGGGCAGCGGACTACGAGCAGTACTTC. This encodes CASSPVRAADYEQYF.